Listed here are 5 T cell receptor beta chains from one sample, sequenced in a study of neurological immune-mediated disorders. A single record per CDR3 protein comes from TCRdb applying MiXCR to the 5' RACE reads. The repertoire includes roughly 53,000 distinct CDR3 sequences, about 8% of them detected once, and about 2% sits in the top ten. The time point is: longitudinal time-point 3. The specimen was PBMCs. All receptors come from a middle-aged woman in good health.

This clonotype came up many times. The chain joins TRBV6-5 to TRBJ2-5; D tentatively fits TRBD1 or TRBD2 (5 bases each). Germline CDR1 MNHEY, CDR2 SVGAGI. Trimming cost V 0 bases and J 5 bases, with 13 bases left between them. This CDR3 region has 15 residues. The CDR3 nucleotides read TGTGCCAGCAGTTACTCTGCTCGGGGCACGGAGACCCAGTACTTC. This gives the protein CASSYSARGTETQYF.

This clonotype occurred many times. The genes are TRBV5-1 and TRBJ2-1; 8 bases match TRBD2. The ends lost 0 bases at V and 8 bases at J; junction bases unmatched: 7. Germline loops: CDR1 SGHRS, CDR2 YFSETQ. This CDR3 is built from 15 residues. The CDR3 nucleotides are TGCGCCAGCAGCTTGGTTCGGGGGGGCCCCCATGAGCAGTTCTTC. It codes for CASSLVRGGPHEQFF.

In this sample, this clonotype turned up many times. The V and J genes are TRBV3-1 and TRBJ2-7; 9 bases match TRBD2. V was pared by 0 bases and J by 9 bases, with 9 bases of the junction left unmatched. Germline V gene sequence: CDR1 LGHDT, CDR2 YNNKEL (reference sequence). The CDR3 runs 15 residues. CDR3 nucleotide sequence: TGTGCCAGCAGCCAAGAGGGCGCGGGAGGGCTCCCGCAGTACTTC. It yields the protein CASSQEGAGGLPQYF.

This clonotype has a count of ten or more. The rearrangement joins TRBV25-1 to TRBJ2-5; tentatively, D is TRBD1 (6 bases). Germline V CDR1 and CDR2: MGHDK, SYGVNS. V lost 6 bases and J lost 4, with 18 bases in between. The CDR3 runs 15 residues. The CDR3 loop reads CASSVGAGTSETQYF. The CDR3 DNA reads TGTGCCAGCAGCGTCGGGGCAGGGACATCAGAGACCCAGTACTTC.

This clonotype has at least ten counts. This chain connects TRBV12-3 or TRBV12-4 to TRBJ1-4, with a possible D match to TRBD1 (6 bases). Deletions cut 5 bases from V and 7 bases from J, with 14 bases between. The CDR3 has 14 residues. The CDR3: CASSRDRYPEKLFF. CDR3 nucleotide sequence: TGTGCCAGCAGTCGCGACAGGTACCCTGAAAAACTGTTTTTT.